This TCR beta chain was profiled in a study of shared clonotypes between healthy human individuals. On the study more broadly: Used for every donor were three CD4 naive, three CD4 memory, two CD8 naive and one CD8 memory plate.

Here immunoSEQ multiplex PCR was the method, and the copy in TCRdb shows in-frame clones only, minus some. The table has about a million clones, approximately 80% seen once. This CDR3 is built from 12 residues. Germline V lookup: CDR1 SGHTA, CDR2 FQGTGA. V was cut by 3 bases and J by 7 bases, with 10 bases left in between. This clonotype originated in a young man in good health. Some clones in this sample may be carry-over from other donors' samples. J is TRBJ2-7 and V is TRBV7-3, with D possibly matching TRBD2 (5 bases). The sample taken for sequencing was memory CD4+ T cells from PBMCs. Subset of the sample: CD45RA-negative fraction. CDR3 sequence (DNA): TGTGCCAGCAGCTTGGCCGAGGGTGAGCAGTACTTC. Protein: CASSLAEGEQYF.